The source of this T cell receptor (beta chain) is a study of metastatic and nonmetastatic thyroid tumors. Study at large: Samples came from malignant and benign thyroid patients, and repertoires were compared across blood and tumor or nodule tissue. Study results and caveats: When malignant thyroid tumors were compared with benign nodules, TCR beta diversity was reportedly significantly higher in the malignant tumors. This held in both blood and tumor samples.

How the authors handled the data: A papillary thyroid cancer distant-metastasis classifier was built from CDR3 differences across clinicopathological groups. Using MiXCR, TCRdb re-called clones from the PCR reads. TCRdb, not the original authors, processed these V and J calls. The sample lists around 21,000 clones; 22% were seen once. The germline gives CDR1 SGHRS, CDR2 YFSETQ. The CDR3 is 14 amino acids. Worth noting for this clone: Its antigen is not known. The junction and the germline gene differ at one end; a read error may be behind it.

Each patient came to thyroid surgery without any prior treatment (of any kind). The receptor's source is a male donor with papillary thyroid cancer or a benign thyroid nodule (not recorded which). Some clones in this sample may be carry-over from other donors' samples. Sequenced: tumor tissue. V and J are TRBV5-1 and TRBJ1-2, with D perhaps matching TRBD1 (5 bases). The CDR3 coding sequence is TGCGCCAGCAGTCCCGGTGGGGGAATCTATGTCTACACCTTC. Protein: CASSPGGGIYVYTF.